This T cell receptor beta chain was documented in a study of a mutant IDH1 vaccine in newly diagnosed glioma. Whole-study context: Patients had eight vaccinations, in weeks 1, 3, 5, 7, 11, 15, 19 and 23.

CDR1 and CDR2 (germline): MNHEY, SVGAGI. Trimming removed 5 bases from V and 3 bases from J, with 10 bases in between. The CDR3 loop spans 14 amino acids. Indicated time point: week 23, last vaccination. Vaccine doses each comprised 300 ug of mutant IDH1 20-mer peptide, with topical imiquimod. Study conclusions and caveats: Vaccine-induced responses were seen in under 95% of patients, spanning several MHC alleles.

Profiled with immunoSEQ multiplex PCR; TCRdb holds only in-frame clones, not every one. The sample has tens of thousands of clones, about 80% seen once; the top ten hold 6.2%. On this clone itself: Its antigen is currently unknown.

The source is a man aged 40-55 years with glioma. Specimen: PBMCs, collected from a glioma patient whose treatment included an IDH1 peptide vaccine. This chain links TRBV6-5 with TRBJ1-4; D uncertain. CDR3 sequence (DNA): TGTGCCAGCAGTGGTCGGGCCGCTAATGAAAAACTGTTTTTT. Amino acids: CASSGRAANEKLFF.